The 16 T cell receptor beta chains below were found in one sample sequenced in a study of breast tumors, draining lymph nodes, adjacent tissues. From the multiplex PCR reads, TCRdb called clonotypes with MiXCR, one entry per CDR3 protein. The sample records some 21,000 distinct CDR3 sequences, about 38% being singletons. Sequenced: breast tumor tissue. These receptors came from a female donor with breast cancer. Some clones in this sample may be carry-over from other donors' samples.

For this clonotype: One end of the junction is discordant with germline, which a read error may explain. CDR3 sequence: CASSHSTARQETQYF. CDR3 bases: TGTGCCAGCAGTCACTCGACGGCCAGGCAAGAGACCCAGTACTTC. This chain links TRBV6-5 with TRBJ2-5; D unclear. The CDR3 is made up of 15 amino acids. Germline CDR1 is MNHEY and CDR2 is SVGAGI.

The table lists this clonotype with a few counts. The chain combines TRBV4-1 with TRBJ1-2, with 7 positions matching TRBD1. In germline, CDR1 is MGHRA, CDR2 YSYEKL. After removal of 5 bases from V and 5 bases from J, the junction contained 17 bases not matched to a gene. CDR3 length: 17 residues. CDR3 amino acids: CASSDPPGNRGRYGYTF. The CDR3 nucleotides read TGCGCCAGCAGCGACCCCCCAGGTAACAGGGGTCGATATGGCTACACCTTC.

This clonotype is deemed large (0.1 to 1%). The chain joins TRBV7-8 to TRBJ1-4; D is unclear. The CDR3 runs to 15 residues. The V gene lost 2 bases and the J gene lost 11 bases, with 18 bases spanning the gap. Germline CDR1 SGHVS, CDR2 FQNEAQ. The CDR3, as DNA: TGTGCCAGCAGCTTAACCCCACTGCGGCGAACGAAACTGTTTTTT. This encodes CASSLTPLRRTKLFF.

This clonotype was detected a few times. The V call is TRBV15, the J call TRBJ2-4, with D possibly matching TRBD1 (6 bases). The CDR3 length is 13 residues. Germline V CDR1 and CDR2: LNHNV, YYDKDF (reference sequence). V lost 9 bases to trimming and J lost 8 bases, with 17 bases between them. CDR3 bases: TGTGCCACGTCAAGGACAGAGTCGGACATTCAGTACTTC. Its protein product is CATSRTESDIQYF.

The chain uses TRBV3-1 and TRBJ2-1; 14 bases fit TRBD2. This CDR3 contains 14 residues. The trim removed 8 bases at V and 7 bases at J, leaving 4 bases unmatched. Germline CDR1 is LGHDT and CDR2 is YNNKEL (reference sequence). In DNA form, the CDR3 reads TGTGCCAGCCGACTAGCGGGGGGGCGGAATGAGCAGTTCTTC. It encodes CASRLAGGRNEQFF.

V and J are TRBV13 and TRBJ1-5; 11 nucleotides align to TRBD1. The CDR3 has 17 residues. Germline V gives CDR1 PRHDT, CDR2 FYEKMQ (reference sequence). Unmatched junction bases numbered 7, after V lost 0 bases and J lost 6 bases. The CDR3, as DNA: TGTGCCAGCAGCTTAGGCGGGACAGGGGGTAGGATTCAGCCCCAGCATTTT. As protein: CASSLGGTGGRIQPQHF.

There are many counts of this clonotype. The rearrangement uses TRBV20-1 and TRBJ1-2; D is unclear. Trimming left V 0 bases short and J 5 bases short, with 7 bases between. The length of the CDR3 is 12 residues. Germline lookup yields CDR1 DFQATT and CDR2 SNEGSKA (reference sequence). For the CDR3, the DNA is TGCAGTGCTAGAGATGGAGCTTATGGCTACACCTTC. Translated: CSARDGAYGYTF.

This clonotype has a count of ten or more. The V gene is TRBV27, the J gene TRBJ2-2; 11 nucleotides match TRBD2. Unmatched junction bases numbered 11, after V lost 6 bases and J lost 5 bases. CDR1 is MNHEY, CDR2 SMNVEV, per germline (reference sequence). This CDR3 is built from 17 residues. The CDR3, as DNA: TGTGCCAGCAGACGACCCCTAGCGGGGGGTCCGACCGGGGAGCTGTTTTTT. Amino acids: CASRRPLAGGPTGELFF.

Turning to this clonotype: A much larger clonotype is one base distant, so this may be a read error. The chain is built from TRBV11-2 and TRBJ2-1; D is perhaps TRBD1 or TRBD2 (5 bases each). CDR1 is SGHAT, CDR2 FQNNGV, per germline. This CDR3 has 13 amino acids. CDR3 protein: CASLGASYTEQFF. In DNA, the CDR3 is TGTGCCAGCCTCGGGGCCTCCTACACTGAGCAGTTCTTC. Drawing the rest from reference TRBV11-2 and TRBJ2-1, the complete variable domain is EAGVAQSPRYKIIEKRQSVAFWCNPISGHATLYWYQQILGQGPKLLIQFQNNGVVDDSQLPKDRFSAERLKGVDSTLKIQPAKLEDSAVYLCASLGASYTEQFFGPGTRLTVL.

J is TRBJ2-5 and V is TRBV5-1, with D possibly matching TRBD2 (5 bases). The CDR3 covers 13 residues. Germline V gene data show CDR1 as SGHRS and CDR2 as YFSETQ. V was cut by 4 bases and J by 4 bases, with 11 bases left in between. CDR3 DNA sequence: TGCGCCAGCAGCATGGACTTGCGAGAGACCCAGTACTTC. Its protein is CASSMDLRETQYF.

In nucleotides, the CDR3 is TGTGCCAGCAGTGTAGCGTTCAATTCACCCCTCCACTTT. Protein: CASSVAFNSPLHF. The genes are TRBV25-1 and TRBJ1-6; D is uncertain. CDR3 length: 13 residues. The V end was cut by 4 bases, the J end by 7 bases, with 8 bases between. Germline CDR1 is MGHDK and CDR2 is SYGVNS.

The chain couples TRBV25-1 to TRBJ2-3; TRBD2 agrees at 9 bases. With 3 bases clipped from V and 3 bases from J, the junction kept 7 bases outside the gene matches. The germline CDR1 and CDR2 sequences are MGHDK and SYGVNS. This CDR3 region has 16 residues. As DNA, the CDR3 is TGTGCCAGCAGTGACGGTAGCGGGGGTTGGACAGATACGCAGTATTTT. Protein: CASSDGSGGWTDTQYF.

The rearrangement joins TRBV10-2 to TRBJ2-1; no firm D call. This CDR3 is built from 15 residues. Trimming pared 2 bases from V and 6 bases from J, leaving 14 bases between. Germline values: CDR1 WSHSY, CDR2 SAAADI. The CDR3: CASSEPKAVGNEQFF. The CDR3 DNA reads TGCGCCAGCAGTGAGCCCAAGGCGGTGGGCAATGAGCAGTTCTTC.

The chain combines TRBV18 with TRBJ2-7, with 7 positions matching TRBD1. The CDR3 contains 16 residues. Trimming removed 6 bases from V and 3 bases from J; junction bases left unmatched: 14. Germline V gene lookup returns CDR1 KGHSH and CDR2 LQKENI. The chain's CDR3 is CASSPGTVEKSYEQYF. The CDR3 DNA sequence: TGTGCCAGCTCCCCAGGGACAGTCGAAAAGAGCTACGAGCAGTACTTC.

This clonotype was found a few times. This chain connects TRBV6-7 to TRBJ1-6; TRBD1 is a possible D gene (6 bases). TRBV6-7 is labeled an ORF, and its function is uncertain. The CDR3 is 14 residues long. V lost 3 bases to trimming and J lost 14 bases, with 17 bases between them. The CDR3 DNA sequence: TGTGCCAGCAGTTATGGACAGCCCGGGTTGGCCCTCCACTTT. Amino acids: CASSYGQPGLALHF.

This clonotype occurred a few times. The CDR3 reads CASSPGIAGGPDGEQYF. CDR3 nucleotides: TGTGCCAGCTCACCGGGGATAGCGGGAGGGCCGGATGGCGAGCAGTACTTC. The V gene is TRBV18, the J gene TRBJ2-7, with 11 bases matching TRBD2. The trim removed 3 bases at V and 6 bases at J, leaving 13 bases unmatched. This CDR3 spans 17 amino acids. Germline lookup yields CDR1 KGHSH and CDR2 LQKENI.